The 14 T cell receptor beta chains below come from one sample, sequenced in a study of shared clonotypes between healthy human individuals. Naive-designated CD8 cells lacked CD45RO, were positively enriched for CCR7, and omitted terminally differentiated effector memory CD45RA+ cells. Assay: immunoSEQ multiplex PCR; the TCRdb copy retains only in-frame clones and omits some. The data show about 580,000 clones, about 98% seen once. The sequencing input was naive CD8+ T cells sorted from blood. The receptors were sampled from a man under 40 in good health.

V is TRBV27 and J is TRBJ2-5; 7 bases fit TRBD2. With 0 bases clipped from V and 4 bases from J, the junction kept 2 bases outside the gene matches. The CDR3 has 14 residues. Germline V lookup: CDR1 MNHEY, CDR2 SMNVEV (reference sequence). CDR3 coding DNA: TGTGCCAGCAGTTTATCCCGGGAGGCAGAGACCCAGTACTTC. Amino acid sequence: CASSLSREAETQYF.

The chain carries TRBV19 and TRBJ2-7; D gene uncertain. Germline CDR1 and CDR2: LNHDA and SQIVND (reference sequence). The CDR3 extends over 14 amino acids. Trimming cost V 3 bases and J 2 bases, with 11 bases left between them. CDR3 in amino acids: CASSIRKTAYEQYF. In DNA form, the CDR3 reads TGTGCCAGTAGTATTCGGAAAACAGCCTACGAGCAGTACTTC. Drawing the rest from reference TRBV19 and TRBJ2-7, the complete variable domain is DGGITQSPKYLFRKEGQNVTLSCEQNLNHDAMYWYRQDPGQGLRLIYYSQIVNDFQKGDIAEGYSVSREKKESFPLTVTSAQKNPTAFYLCASSIRKTAYEQYFGPGTRLTVT.

Comments on this clone: This same CDR3 is encoded by further DNA sequences in the sample. The chain joins TRBV7-9 to TRBJ1-1; D is unclear. V was cut by 5 bases and J by 1 base, with 5 bases left in between. CDR3 size: 12 residues. Germline V lookup: CDR1 SEHNR, CDR2 FQNEAQ (reference sequence). The CDR3 loop reads CASSPRNTEAFF. The CDR3 nucleotides are TGTGCCAGCAGCCCCCGGAACACTGAAGCTTTCTTT. The complete variable domain, with remaining parts taken from reference TRBV7-9 and TRBJ1-1, reads DTGVSQNPRHKITKRGQNVTFRCDPISEHNRLYWYRQTLGQGPEFLTYFQNEAQLEKSRLLSDRFSAERPKGSFSTLEIQRTEQGDSAMYLCASSPRNTEAFFGQGTRLTVV.

The genes are TRBV6-5 and TRBJ1-5, with D perhaps TRBD1 (6 bases). Germline assignment: CDR1 MNHEY and CDR2 SVGAGI. The ends were cut back, 5 bases at V and 3 bases at J, with 14 bases in the middle. The length of the CDR3 is 15 residues. The CDR3 reads CASSNNRAPNQPQHF. In DNA form, the CDR3 reads TGTGCCAGCAGTAACAACAGGGCCCCCAATCAGCCCCAGCATTTT.

V is TRBV29-1 and J is TRBJ2-7; 8 bases are shared with TRBD1. The CDR3 covers 14 residues. V was pared by 2 bases and J by 3 bases, with 6 bases of the junction left unmatched. Germline V CDR1 and CDR2: SQVTM, ANQGSEA. CDR3 in DNA: TGCAGCGTTGAACCCGGACAGGGTGGCTACGAGCAGTACTTC. Amino acid sequence: CSVEPGQGGYEQYF.

The chain carries TRBV7-2 and TRBJ2-1; D call uncertain. Germline V CDR1 and CDR2: SGHTA, FQGNSA. The CDR3 loop spans 12 amino acids. V shed 1 base and J shed 6 bases, with 4 bases lying between them. Written as DNA, the CDR3 is TGTGCCAGCAGCTTAGTTAGCAATGAGCAGTTCTTC. Amino acid sequence: CASSLVSNEQFF.

The chain combines TRBV28 with TRBJ2-2, with D perhaps TRBD2 (6 bases). Germline V CDR1 and CDR2: MDHEN, SYDVKM. V shed 3 bases and J shed 4 bases, with 12 bases lying between them. This CDR3 contains 15 residues. The CDR3 bases are TGTGCCAGCAGTTTGTGGGCTAGCGTCACCGGGGAGCTGTTTTTT. This sequence encodes CASSLWASVTGELFF.

This chain connects TRBV7-6 to TRBJ1-4; D remains unclear. CDR3 size: 16 residues. Trimming took 2 bases from V and 7 from J, leaving 17 bases between them. Germline V gene lookup returns CDR1 SGHVS and CDR2 FNYEAQ. As DNA, the CDR3 is TGTGCCAGCAGCTTAAACCCACCTACGGGCATTGAAAAACTGTTTTTT. Protein product: CASSLNPPTGIEKLFF.

The chain carries TRBV11-2 and TRBJ2-5; 7 nucleotides agree with TRBD1. The CDR3 totals 12 residues. The germline V gene encodes CDR1 SGHAT and CDR2 FQNNGV. J was trimmed by 5 bases and V by 7 bases; bases with no gene match: 4. The DNA for the CDR3 is TGTGCCAGCACCGACAGGGTGGAGACCCAGTACTTC. It encodes CASTDRVETQYF.

J is TRBJ2-7 and V is TRBV4-3, with 7 bases that match TRBD1. The germline V gene has CDR1 LGHNA and CDR2 YSLEER. The V segment lost 2 bases and the J segment 0 bases; nucleotides outside the gene matches: 7. This CDR3 contains 16 residues. CDR3 sequence: CASSQPRQGSSYEQYF. The CDR3 DNA follows: TGCGCCAGCAGCCAACCCCGACAGGGATCCTCCTACGAGCAGTACTTC.

The rearrangement joins TRBV6-6 to TRBJ2-1, with TRBD2 matching over 9 bases. In germline, CDR1 is MNHNY, CDR2 SVGAGI (reference sequence). V lost 7 bases to trimming and J lost 2 bases; unmatched junction nucleotides: 9. The CDR3 loop spans 16 amino acids. The CDR3 loop is CASTNSLAGPYNEQFF. CDR3 coding DNA: TGTGCCAGCACCAACTCTCTAGCGGGGCCCTACAATGAGCAGTTCTTC.

This rearrangement joins TRBV9 to TRBJ2-3; D possibly corresponds to TRBD2 (6 bases). V lost 3 bases and J 2 bases, leaving 22 bases between the germline ends. Germline CDR1 reads SGDLS; CDR2 reads YYNGEE. CDR3 length: 18 amino acids. In DNA, the CDR3 is TGTGCCAGCAGCGAGGCGATCCGAGGAGGGGCCATCACAGATACGCAGTATTTT. It codes for CASSEAIRGGAITDTQYF.

The chain combines TRBV14 with TRBJ2-7; D is uncertain. This CDR3 contains 12 residues. Germline loops: CDR1 SGHDN, CDR2 FVKESK. V dropped 6 bases and J dropped 0 bases, with 6 bases sitting between them. CDR3 residues: CASSPNSYEQYF. CDR3 in DNA: TGTGCCAGCAGTCCTAACTCCTACGAGCAGTACTTC.

This chain joins TRBV6-1 and TRBJ2-7; D might be TRBD1 (6 bases). Germline CDR1 is MNHNS and CDR2 is SASEGT. The CDR3 has 13 amino acids. With 3 bases removed from V and 2 bases from J, the gap between germline ends came to 8 bases. The CDR3 DNA sequence: TGTGCCAGCAGTGAGACAGGTACCTACGAGCAGTACTTC. Amino acid sequence: CASSETGTYEQYF.